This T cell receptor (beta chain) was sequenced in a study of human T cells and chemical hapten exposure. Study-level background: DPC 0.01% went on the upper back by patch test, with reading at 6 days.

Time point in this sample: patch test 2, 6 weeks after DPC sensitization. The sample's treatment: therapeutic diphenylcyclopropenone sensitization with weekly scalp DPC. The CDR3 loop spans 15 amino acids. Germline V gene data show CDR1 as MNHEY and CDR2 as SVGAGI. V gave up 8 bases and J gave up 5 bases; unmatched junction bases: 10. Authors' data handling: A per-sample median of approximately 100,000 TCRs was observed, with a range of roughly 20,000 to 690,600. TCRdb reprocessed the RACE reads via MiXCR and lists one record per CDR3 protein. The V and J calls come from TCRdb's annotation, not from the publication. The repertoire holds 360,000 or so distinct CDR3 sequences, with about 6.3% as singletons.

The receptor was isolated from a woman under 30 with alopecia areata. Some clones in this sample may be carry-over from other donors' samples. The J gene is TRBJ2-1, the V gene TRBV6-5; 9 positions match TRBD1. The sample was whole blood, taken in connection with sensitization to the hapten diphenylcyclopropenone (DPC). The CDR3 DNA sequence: TGTGCCAGCCAAACCGCCGGGACAGGGAACAATGAGCAGTTCTTC. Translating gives CASQTAGTGNNEQFF.